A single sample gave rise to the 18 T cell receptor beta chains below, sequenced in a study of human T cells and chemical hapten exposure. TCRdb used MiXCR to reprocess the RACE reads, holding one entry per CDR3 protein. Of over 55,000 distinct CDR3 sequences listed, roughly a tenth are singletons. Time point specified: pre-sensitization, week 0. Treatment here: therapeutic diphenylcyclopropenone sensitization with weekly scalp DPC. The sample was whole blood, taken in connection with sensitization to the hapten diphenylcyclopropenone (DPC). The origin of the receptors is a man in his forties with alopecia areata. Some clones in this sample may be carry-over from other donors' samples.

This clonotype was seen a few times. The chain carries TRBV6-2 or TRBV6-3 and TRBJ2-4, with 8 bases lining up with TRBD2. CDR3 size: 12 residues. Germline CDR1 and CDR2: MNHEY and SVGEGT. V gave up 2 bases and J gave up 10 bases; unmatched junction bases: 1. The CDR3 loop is CASSYVAGIQYF. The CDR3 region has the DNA TGTGCCAGCAGTTACGTAGCGGGGATTCAGTACTTC.

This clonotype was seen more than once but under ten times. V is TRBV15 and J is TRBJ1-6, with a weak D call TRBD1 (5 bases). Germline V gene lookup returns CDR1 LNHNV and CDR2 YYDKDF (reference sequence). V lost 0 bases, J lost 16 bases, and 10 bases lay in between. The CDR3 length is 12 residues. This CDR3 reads CATSRDPGGLHF. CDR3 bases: TGTGCCACCAGCAGAGATCCGGGGGGGCTCCACTTT.

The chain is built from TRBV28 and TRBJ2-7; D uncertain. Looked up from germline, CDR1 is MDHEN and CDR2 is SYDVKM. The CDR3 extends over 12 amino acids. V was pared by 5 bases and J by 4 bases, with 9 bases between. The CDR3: CASSLANYEQYF. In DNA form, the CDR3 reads TGTGCCAGCAGTCTCGCCAATTACGAGCAGTACTTC.

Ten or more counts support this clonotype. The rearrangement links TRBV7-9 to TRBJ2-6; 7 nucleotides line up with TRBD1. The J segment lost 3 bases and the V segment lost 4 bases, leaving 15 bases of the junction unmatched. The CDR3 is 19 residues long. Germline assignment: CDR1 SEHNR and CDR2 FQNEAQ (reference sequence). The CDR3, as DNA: TGTGCCAGCAGCTCTAATTACAGGGGTCAAGTATATGGGGCCAACGTCCTGACTTTC. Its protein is CASSSNYRGQVYGANVLTF. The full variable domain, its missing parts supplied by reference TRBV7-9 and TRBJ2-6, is DTGVSQNPRHKITKRGQNVTFRCDPISEHNRLYWYRQTLGQGPEFLTYFQNEAQLEKSRLLSDRFSAERPKGSFSTLEIQRTEQGDSAMYLCASSSNYRGQVYGANVLTFGAGSRLTVL.

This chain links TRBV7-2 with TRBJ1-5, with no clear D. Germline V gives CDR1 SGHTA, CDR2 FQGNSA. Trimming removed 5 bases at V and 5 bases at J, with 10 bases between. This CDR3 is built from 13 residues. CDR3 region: CASSPPGYQPQHF. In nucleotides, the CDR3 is TGTGCCAGCAGCCCCCCCGGCTATCAGCCCCAGCATTTT.

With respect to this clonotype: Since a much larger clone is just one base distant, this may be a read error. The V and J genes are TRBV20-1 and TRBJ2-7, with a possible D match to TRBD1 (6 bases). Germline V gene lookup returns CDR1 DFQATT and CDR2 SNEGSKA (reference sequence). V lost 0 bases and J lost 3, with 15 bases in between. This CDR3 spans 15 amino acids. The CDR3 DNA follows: TGCAGTGCTAGAGAAATGACAGGAGACAACTACGAGCAGTACTTC. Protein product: CSAREMTGDNYEQYF.

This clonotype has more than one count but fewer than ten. The CDR3 DNA is TGTGCCAGCAGCCTCGCGGGGCAACATTCACCCCTCCACTTT. Its translation: CASSLAGQHSPLHF. The chain uses TRBV12-3 or TRBV12-4 and TRBJ1-6, with a possible D match to TRBD1 (5 bases). The CDR3 runs to 14 residues. Deletions cut 6 bases from V and 8 bases from J, with 14 bases between.

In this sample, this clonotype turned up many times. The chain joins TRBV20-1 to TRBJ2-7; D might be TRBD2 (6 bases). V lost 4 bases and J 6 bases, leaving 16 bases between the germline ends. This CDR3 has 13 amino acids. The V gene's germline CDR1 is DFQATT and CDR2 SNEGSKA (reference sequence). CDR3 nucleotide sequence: TGCAGTGCTACGAGTGCGGGACGTGGCGAGCAGTACTTC. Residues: CSATSAGRGEQYF.

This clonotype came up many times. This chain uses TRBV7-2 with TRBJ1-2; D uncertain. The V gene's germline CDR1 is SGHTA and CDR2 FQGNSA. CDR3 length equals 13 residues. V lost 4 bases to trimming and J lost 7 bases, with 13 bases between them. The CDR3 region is CASSSPPVPGYTF. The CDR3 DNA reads TGTGCCAGCAGCTCGCCGCCCGTGCCTGGCTACACCTTC.

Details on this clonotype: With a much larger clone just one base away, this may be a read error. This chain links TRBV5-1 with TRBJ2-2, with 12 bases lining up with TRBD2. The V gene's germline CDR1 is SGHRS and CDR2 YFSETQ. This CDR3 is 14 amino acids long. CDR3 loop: CVSRLAGVSGELFF. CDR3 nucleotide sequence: TGCGTCAGCCGACTAGCGGGAGTGTCCGGGGAGCTGTTTTTT.

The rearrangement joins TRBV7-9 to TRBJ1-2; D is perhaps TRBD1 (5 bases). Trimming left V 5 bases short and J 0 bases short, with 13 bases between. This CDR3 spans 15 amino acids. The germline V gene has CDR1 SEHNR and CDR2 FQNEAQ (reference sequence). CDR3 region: CASSPPGRANYGYTF. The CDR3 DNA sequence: TGTGCCAGCAGCCCGCCGGGACGGGCTAACTATGGCTACACCTTC.

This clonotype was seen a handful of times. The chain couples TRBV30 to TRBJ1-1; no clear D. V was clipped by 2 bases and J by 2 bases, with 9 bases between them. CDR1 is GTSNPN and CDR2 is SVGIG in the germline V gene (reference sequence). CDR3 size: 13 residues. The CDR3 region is CAWSPGVNTEAFF. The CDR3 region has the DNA TGTGCCTGGAGTCCAGGCGTTAACACTGAAGCTTTCTTT.

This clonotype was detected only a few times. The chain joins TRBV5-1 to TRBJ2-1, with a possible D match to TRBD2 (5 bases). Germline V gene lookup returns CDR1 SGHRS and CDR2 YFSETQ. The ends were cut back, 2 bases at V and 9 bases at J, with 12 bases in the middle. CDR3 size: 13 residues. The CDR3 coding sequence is TGCGCCAGCAGCTTACTCTTGGGGAGTGAGCAGTTCTTC. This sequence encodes CASSLLLGSEQFF.

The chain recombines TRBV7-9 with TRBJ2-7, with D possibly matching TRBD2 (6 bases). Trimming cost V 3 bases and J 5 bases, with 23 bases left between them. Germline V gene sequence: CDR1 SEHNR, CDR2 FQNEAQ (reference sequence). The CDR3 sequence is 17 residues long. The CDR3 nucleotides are TGTGCCAGCAGCTTTATTAGCGGTGGGAGTACTTCCAACGAGCAGTACTTC. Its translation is CASSFISGGSTSNEQYF.

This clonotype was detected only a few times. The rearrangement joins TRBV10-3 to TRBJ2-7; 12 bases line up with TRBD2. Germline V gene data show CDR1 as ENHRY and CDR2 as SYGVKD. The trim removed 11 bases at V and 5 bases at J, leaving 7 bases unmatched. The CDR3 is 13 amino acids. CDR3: CALGLAGRDEQYF. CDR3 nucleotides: TGTGCCTTAGGACTAGCGGGACGCGACGAGCAGTACTTC.

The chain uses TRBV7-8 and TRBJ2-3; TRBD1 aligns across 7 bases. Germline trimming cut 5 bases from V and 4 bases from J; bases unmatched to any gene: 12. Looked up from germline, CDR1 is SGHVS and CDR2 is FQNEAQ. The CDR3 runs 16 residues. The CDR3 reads CASSPPATGFADTQYF. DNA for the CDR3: TGTGCCAGCAGCCCCCCGGCGACAGGGTTTGCAGATACGCAGTATTTT.

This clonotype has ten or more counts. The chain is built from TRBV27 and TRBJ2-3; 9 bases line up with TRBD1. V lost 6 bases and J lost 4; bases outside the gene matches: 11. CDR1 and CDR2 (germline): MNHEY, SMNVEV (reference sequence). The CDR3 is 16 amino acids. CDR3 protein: CASSLMGQGGADTQYF. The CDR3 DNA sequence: TGTGCCAGCAGCCTAATGGGACAGGGTGGTGCAGATACGCAGTATTTT.

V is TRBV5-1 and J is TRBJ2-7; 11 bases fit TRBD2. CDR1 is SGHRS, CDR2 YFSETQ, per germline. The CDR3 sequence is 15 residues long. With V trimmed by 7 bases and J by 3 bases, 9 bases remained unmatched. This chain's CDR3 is CASSPRLAGLYEQYF. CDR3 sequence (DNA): TGCGCCAGCTCTCCCCGACTAGCGGGGCTCTACGAGCAGTACTTC.